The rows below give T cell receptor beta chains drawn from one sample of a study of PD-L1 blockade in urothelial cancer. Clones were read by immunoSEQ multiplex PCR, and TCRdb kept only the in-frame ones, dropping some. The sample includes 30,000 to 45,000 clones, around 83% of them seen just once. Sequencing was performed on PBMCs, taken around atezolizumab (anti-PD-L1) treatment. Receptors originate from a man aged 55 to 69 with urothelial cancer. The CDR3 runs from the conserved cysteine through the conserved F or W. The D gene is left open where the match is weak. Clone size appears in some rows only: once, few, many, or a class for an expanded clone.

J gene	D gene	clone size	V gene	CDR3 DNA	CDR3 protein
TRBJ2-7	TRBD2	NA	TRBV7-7	TGTGCTAGCAGCTTCGGGACTAGCGGTTCCTACGAGCAGTACTTC	CASSFGTSGSYEQYF
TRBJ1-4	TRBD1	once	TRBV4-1	TGCGCCAGCAGCCAAGATGGCCGGACAGGGAGCGAAAAACTGTTTTTT	CASSQDGRTGSEKLFF
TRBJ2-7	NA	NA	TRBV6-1	TGTGCCAGCAGTGAAGCGTCCGGGGCCTACGAGCAGTACTTC	CASSEASGAYEQYF
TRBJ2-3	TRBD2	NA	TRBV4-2	TGTGCCAGCAGCCAAGAGAAAAGGGCGGGGGGGGGAGATACGCAGTATTTT	CASSQEKRAGGGDTQYF
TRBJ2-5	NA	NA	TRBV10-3	TGTGCCATCAGTGGGGGCCAGACCCAGTACTTC	CAISGGQTQYF
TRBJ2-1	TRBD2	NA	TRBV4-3	TGCGCCAGCAGCCAAGGGGGACTAGCGGACTACAATGAGCAGTTCTTC	CASSQGGLADYNEQFF
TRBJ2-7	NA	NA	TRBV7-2	TGTGCCAGCAGCCCACATGGCTACGAGCAGTACTTC	CASSPHGYEQYF
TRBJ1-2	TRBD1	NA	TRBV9	TGTGCCAGCAGCGATCAGAGACAGGGTAACTATGGCTACACCTTC	CASSDQRQGNYGYTF
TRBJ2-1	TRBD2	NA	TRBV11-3	TGTGCCAGCAGCTTCGGAGGGAGGGCCGTCAATGAGCAGTTCTTC	CASSFGGRAVNEQFF
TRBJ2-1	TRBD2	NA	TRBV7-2	TGTGCCAGCAGCTTCAGGACTAGCGGGGGTGCCTACAATGAGCAGTTCTTC	CASSFRTSGGAYNEQFF
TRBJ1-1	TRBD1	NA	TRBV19	TGTGCCAGTGTTAACAGGGGGATGACTCTTAAAGGGAACACTGAAGCTTTCTTT	CASVNRGMTLKGNTEAFF
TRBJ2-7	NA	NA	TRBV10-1	TGCGCCAGCAGTCCCCGACTGAATACCTACGAGCAGTACTTC	CASSPRLNTYEQYF
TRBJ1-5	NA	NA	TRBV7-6	TGTGCCAGCAGGTCTCAGGTGCCTAGCAATCAGCCCCAGCATTTT	CASRSQVPSNQPQHF
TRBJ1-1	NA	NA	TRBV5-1	TGCGCCAGCAGCTTGGGGACAGCGAACACTGAAGCTTTCTTT	CASSLGTANTEAFF
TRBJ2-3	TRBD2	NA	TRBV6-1	TGTGCCAGCAGTGAATGGAGCGGGGTCACAGATACGCAGTATTTT	CASSEWSGVTDTQYF
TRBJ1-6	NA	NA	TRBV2	TGTGCCAGCTTTCGAACAGGAACGAATTCACCCCTCCACTTT	CASFRTGTNSPLHF
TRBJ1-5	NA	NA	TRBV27	TGTGCCAGCAGCCGCGGCGCCTCGAATAGCAATCAGCCCCAGCATTTT	CASSRGASNSNQPQHF
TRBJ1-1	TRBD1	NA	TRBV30	TGTGCCTGGAGTCCAAGGACAGGGAACACTGAAGCTTTCTTT	CAWSPRTGNTEAFF
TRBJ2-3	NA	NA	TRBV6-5	TGTGCCAGCAGTTCCATTAGCGGAACGCAGTATTTT	CASSSISGTQYF
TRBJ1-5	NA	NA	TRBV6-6	TGTGCCAGCAGCCCCTTAAGTCAGGGATCTAATCAGCCCCAGCATTTT	CASSPLSQGSNQPQHF
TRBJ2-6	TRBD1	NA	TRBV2	TGTGCCAGCAAATCGGGACAGGGCGCTGGTGGGGCCAACGTCCTGACTTTC	CASKSGQGAGGANVLTF
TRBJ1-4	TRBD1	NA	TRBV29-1	TGCAGCGTTTCCAGGGGGGCAACTAATGAAAAACTGTTTTTT	CSVSRGATNEKLFF
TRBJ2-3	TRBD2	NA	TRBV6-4	TGTGCCAGCAGTGCGACTAGCGGGGGGCTAGATACGCAGTATTTT	CASSATSGGLDTQYF
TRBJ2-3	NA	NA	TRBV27	TGTGCCAGCAGTCCTCTCACTGGTCGAATGGATACGCAGTATTTT	CASSPLTGRMDTQYF
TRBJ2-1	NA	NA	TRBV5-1	TGCGCCAGCAGCTTGGGGGCTAGCGCAGAGCAGTTCTTC	CASSLGASAEQFF